The text below deals with one T cell receptor beta chain. A junction end diverges from the germline sequence, so it may reflect a read error. This record belongs to a study of CD8 T cells in Susac syndrome. Random hexamers primed reverse transcription of about 0.45 to 1 ug RNA. TCRdb fed the immunoSEQ multiplex PCR reads into MiXCR, producing one record per CDR3 protein. The table records about 120,000 distinct CDR3 sequences, 94% of them present only once. Germline assignment: CDR1 SGHTA and CDR2 FQGNSA. The CDR3 length is 12 residues. The sample comprised CD4+ T cells from PBMCs. The source of this sequence is a human donor in good health. The chain couples TRBV7-2 to TRBJ1-6; D gene ambiguous. The CDR3 nucleotides read TGTGCCAGCAGCCCACCCAATTCACCCCCCCACTTT. Its protein is CASSPPNSPPHF.